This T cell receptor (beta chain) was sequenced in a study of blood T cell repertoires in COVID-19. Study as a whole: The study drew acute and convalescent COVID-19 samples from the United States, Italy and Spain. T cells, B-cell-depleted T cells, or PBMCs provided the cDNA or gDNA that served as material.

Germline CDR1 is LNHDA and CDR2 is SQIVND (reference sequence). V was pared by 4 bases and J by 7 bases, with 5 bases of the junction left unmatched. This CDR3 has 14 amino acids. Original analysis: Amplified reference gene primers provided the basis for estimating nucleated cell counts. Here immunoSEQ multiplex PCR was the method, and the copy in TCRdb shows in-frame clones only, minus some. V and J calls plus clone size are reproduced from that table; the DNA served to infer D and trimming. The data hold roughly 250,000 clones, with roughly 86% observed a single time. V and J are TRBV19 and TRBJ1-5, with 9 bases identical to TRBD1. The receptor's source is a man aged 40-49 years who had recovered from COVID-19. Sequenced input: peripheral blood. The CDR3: CASSKQGAWQPQHF. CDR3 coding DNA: TGTGCCAGTAGTAAACAGGGGGCTTGGCAGCCCCAGCATTTT. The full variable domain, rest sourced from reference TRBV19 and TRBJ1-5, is DGGITQSPKYLFRKEGQNVTLSCEQNLNHDAMYWYRQDPGQGLRLIYYSQIVNDFQKGDIAEGYSVSREKKESFPLTVTSAQKNPTAFYLCASSKQGAWQPQHFGDGTRLSIL.